This T cell receptor beta chain was sequenced in a study of T cell clones after liver transplantation. About the study: Liver transplant recipients had immunosuppression withdrawal attempted within 2 years. Standard immunosuppression, with no induction, continued until 12-24 months after transplant. Study results and limitations: Low donor cell numbers restricted donor-reactive repertoire measurement in a couple of subjects. Compared with third party-reactive sequences, donor-reactive ones declined more, independent of withdrawal success.

Generated by immunoSEQ multiplex PCR, the TCRdb table keeps only in-frame clones and is missing some. The data contain tens of thousands of clones, over 80% of them singletons. V was shortened by 2 bases and J by 2 bases, with 6 bases between the two germline ends. CDR3 length: 13 residues. Germline loops: CDR1 MNHEY, CDR2 SVGAGI. Details on this clone: Its antigen is not identified.

The clonotype was recovered from a human patient who received a liver transplant. The T cells may partly be graft donor cells. V and J are TRBV6-5 and TRBJ1-2; the D is unclear. The sequencing used CD4+ T cells from blood, collected at the 22-month timepoint. CDR3 in amino acids: CASSYKSNYGYTF. The CDR3 nucleotides are TGTGCCAGCAGTTACAAGTCCAACTATGGCTACACCTTC.